This T cell receptor beta chain was sequenced for a study of blood T cell repertoires in COVID-19. The CDR3 length is 14 residues. The V end was cut by 6 bases, the J end by 3 bases, with 14 bases between. CDR1 is LNHDA and CDR2 is SQIVND in the germline V gene (reference sequence). Authors' analysis steps: Amplification with reference gene primers provided the estimates of nucleated cell counts. TCRdb's copy holds only in-frame clones and misses some; the assay was immunoSEQ multiplex PCR. The V and J calls and the clone size are those of that table, but D and trimming were determined from the DNA. The sample includes around 200,000 clones, about 88% of them seen just once.

The sequence was collected from a woman in her 30s who had recovered from COVID-19. Sequences were obtained from PBMCs or T cells enriched from blood (not recorded which). The chain is built from TRBV19 and TRBJ1-1; D unresolved. The CDR3 region has the DNA TGTGCCAGTAGGGCGGGCGGCTTGTACACTGAAGCTTTCTTT. This translates into CASRAGGLYTEAFF.